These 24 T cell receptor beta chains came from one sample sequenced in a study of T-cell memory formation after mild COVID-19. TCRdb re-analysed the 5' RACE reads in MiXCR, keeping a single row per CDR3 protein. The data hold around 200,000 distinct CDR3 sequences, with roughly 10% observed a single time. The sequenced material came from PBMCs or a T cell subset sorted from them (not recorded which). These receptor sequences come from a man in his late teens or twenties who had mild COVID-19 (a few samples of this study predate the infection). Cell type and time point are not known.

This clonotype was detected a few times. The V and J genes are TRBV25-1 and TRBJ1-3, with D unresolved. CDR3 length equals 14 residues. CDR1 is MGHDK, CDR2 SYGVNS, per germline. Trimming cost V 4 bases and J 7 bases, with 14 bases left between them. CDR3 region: CASSAWEQTNTIYF. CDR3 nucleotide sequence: TGTGCCAGCAGTGCCTGGGAGCAGACGAACACCATATATTTT.

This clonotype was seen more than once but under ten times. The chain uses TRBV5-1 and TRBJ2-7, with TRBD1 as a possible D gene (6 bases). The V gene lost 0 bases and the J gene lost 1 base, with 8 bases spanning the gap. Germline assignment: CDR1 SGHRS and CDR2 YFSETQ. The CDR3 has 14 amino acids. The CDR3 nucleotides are TGCGCCAGCAGCTTGGCGGGACAATCCTACGAGCAGTACTTC. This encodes CASSLAGQSYEQYF. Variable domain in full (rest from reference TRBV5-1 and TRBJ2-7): KAGVTQTPRYLIKTRGQQVTLSCSPISGHRSVSWYQQTPGQGLQFLFEYFSETQRNKGNFPGRFSGRQFSNSRSEMNVSTLELGDSALYLCASSLAGQSYEQYFGPGTRLTVT.

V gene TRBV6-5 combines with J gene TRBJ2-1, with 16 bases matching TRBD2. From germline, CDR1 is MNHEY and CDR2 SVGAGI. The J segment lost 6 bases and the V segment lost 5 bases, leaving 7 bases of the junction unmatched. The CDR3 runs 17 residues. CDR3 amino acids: CASSALGLAGGINEQFF. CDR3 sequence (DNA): TGTGCCAGCAGTGCCCTGGGACTAGCGGGGGGGATCAATGAGCAGTTCTTC.

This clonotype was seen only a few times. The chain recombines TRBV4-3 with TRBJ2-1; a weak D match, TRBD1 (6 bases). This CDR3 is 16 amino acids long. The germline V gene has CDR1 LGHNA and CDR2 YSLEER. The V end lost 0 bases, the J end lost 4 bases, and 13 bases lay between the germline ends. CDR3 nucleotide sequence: TGCGCCAGCAGCCAAGATTGGGCAGGGGTGTACAATGAGCAGTTCTTC. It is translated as CASSQDWAGVYNEQFF.

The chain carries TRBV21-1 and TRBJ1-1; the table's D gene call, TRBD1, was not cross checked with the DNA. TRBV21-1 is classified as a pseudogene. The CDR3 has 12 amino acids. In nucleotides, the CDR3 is TGTGCCAGCAGCAAAGGGAACAGGGAGACTTTCTTT. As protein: CASSKGNRETFF.

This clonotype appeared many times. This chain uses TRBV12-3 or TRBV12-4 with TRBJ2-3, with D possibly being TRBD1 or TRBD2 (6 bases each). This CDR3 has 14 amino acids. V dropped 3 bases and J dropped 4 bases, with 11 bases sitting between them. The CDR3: CASSFGGLADTQYF. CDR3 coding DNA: TGTGCCAGCAGTTTCGGGGGCTTGGCAGATACGCAGTATTTT.

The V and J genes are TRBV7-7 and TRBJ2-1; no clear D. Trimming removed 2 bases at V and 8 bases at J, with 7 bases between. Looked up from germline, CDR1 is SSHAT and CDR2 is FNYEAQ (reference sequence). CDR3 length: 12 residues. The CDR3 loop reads CASSLSKHEQFF. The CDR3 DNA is TGTGCCAGCAGCTTATCTAAGCATGAGCAGTTCTTC.

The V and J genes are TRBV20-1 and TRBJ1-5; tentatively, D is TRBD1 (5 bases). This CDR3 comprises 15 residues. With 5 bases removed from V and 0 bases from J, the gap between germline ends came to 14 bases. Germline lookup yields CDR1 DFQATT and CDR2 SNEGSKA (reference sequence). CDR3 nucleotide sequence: TGCAGTGCTGGGGCAGGGCCTTATAGCAATCAGCCCCAGCATTTT. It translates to CSAGAGPYSNQPQHF.

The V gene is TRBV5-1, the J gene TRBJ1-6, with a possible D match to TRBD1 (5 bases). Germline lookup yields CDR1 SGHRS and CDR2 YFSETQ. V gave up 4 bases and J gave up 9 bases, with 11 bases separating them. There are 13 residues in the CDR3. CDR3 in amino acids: CASSLGLFSPLHF. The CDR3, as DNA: TGCGCCAGCAGCCTGGGACTTTTTTCACCCCTCCACTTT.

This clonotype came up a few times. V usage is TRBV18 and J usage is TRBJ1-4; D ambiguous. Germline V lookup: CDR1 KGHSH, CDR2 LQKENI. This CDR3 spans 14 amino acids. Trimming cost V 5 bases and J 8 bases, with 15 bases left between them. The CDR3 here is CASSTTTGGEKLFF. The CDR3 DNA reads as TGTGCCAGCTCAACAACTACGGGAGGGGAAAAACTGTTTTTT.

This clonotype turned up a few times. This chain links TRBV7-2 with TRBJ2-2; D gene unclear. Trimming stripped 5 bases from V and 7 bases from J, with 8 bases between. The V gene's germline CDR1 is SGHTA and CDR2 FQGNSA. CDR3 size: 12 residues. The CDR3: CASSLGIGELFF. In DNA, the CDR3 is TGTGCCAGCAGCCTAGGGATCGGGGAGCTGTTTTTT.

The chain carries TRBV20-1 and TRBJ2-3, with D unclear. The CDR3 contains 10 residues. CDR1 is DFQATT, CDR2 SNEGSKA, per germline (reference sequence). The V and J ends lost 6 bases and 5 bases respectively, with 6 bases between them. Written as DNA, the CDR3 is TGCAGTGCGGTACGAGATACGCAGTATTTT. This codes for CSAVRDTQYF.

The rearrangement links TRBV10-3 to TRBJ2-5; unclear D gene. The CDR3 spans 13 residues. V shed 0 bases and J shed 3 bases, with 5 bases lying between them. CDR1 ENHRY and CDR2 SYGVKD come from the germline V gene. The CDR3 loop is CAISESQKETQYF. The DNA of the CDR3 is TGTGCCATCAGTGAGTCTCAGAAAGAGACCCAGTACTTC.

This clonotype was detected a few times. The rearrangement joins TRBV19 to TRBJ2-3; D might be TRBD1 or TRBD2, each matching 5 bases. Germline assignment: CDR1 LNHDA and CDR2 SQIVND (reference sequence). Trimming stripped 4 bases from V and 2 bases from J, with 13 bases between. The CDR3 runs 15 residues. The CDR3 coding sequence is TGTGCCAGTAGTACCGGGGACGGAAACACAGATACGCAGTATTTT. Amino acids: CASSTGDGNTDTQYF.

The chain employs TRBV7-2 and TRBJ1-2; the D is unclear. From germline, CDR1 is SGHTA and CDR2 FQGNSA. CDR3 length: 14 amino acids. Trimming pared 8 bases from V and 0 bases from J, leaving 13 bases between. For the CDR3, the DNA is TGTGCCAGCTTAGGGCCGGCGGCTAACTATGGCTACACCTTC. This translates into CASLGPAANYGYTF.

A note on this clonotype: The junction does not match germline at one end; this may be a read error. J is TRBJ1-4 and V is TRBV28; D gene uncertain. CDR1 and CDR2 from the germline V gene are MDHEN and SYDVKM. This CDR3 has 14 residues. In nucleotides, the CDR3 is TGTGCCAGCAGCTCCCCGGTCCCTAATGAAAAACTGTATTTT. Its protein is CASSSPVPNEKLYF.

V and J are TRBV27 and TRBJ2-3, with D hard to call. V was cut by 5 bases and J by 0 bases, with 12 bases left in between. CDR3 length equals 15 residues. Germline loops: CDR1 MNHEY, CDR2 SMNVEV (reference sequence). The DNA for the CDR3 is TGTGCCAGCAGTCCCCAGGTCCCCAGCACAGATACGCAGTATTTT. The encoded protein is CASSPQVPSTDTQYF.

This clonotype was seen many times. CDR3 protein: CASSWGGKGNYGYTF. CDR3 DNA sequence: TGTGCCAGCAGCTGGGGTGGAAAGGGAAACTATGGCTACACCTTC. The rearrangement uses TRBV7-2 and TRBJ1-2; the D is unclear. Germline CDR1 and CDR2: SGHTA and FQGNSA. This CDR3 is built from 15 residues. Trimming pared 4 bases from V and 2 bases from J, leaving 14 bases between.

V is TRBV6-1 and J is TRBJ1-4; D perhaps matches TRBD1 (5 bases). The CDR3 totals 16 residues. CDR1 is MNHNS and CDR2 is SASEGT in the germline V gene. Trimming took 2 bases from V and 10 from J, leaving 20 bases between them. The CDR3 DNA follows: TGTGCCAGCAGTGAAAGGCAGGGTAATTTCGGCGGAAAACTGTTTTTT. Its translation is CASSERQGNFGGKLFF.

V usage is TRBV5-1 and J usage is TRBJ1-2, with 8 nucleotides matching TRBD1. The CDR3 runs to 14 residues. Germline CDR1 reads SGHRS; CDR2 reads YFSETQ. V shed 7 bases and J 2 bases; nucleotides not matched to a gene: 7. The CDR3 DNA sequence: TGCGCCAGCGGGACAGGAGGTGCGAACTATGGCTACACCTTC. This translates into CASGTGGANYGYTF.

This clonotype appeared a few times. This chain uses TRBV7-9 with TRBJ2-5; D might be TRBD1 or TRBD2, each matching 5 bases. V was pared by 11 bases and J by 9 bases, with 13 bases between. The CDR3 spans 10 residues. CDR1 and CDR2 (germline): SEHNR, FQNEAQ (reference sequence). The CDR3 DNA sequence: TGTGCCGGGGACGATACGGCCCAGTACTTC. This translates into CAGDDTAQYF.

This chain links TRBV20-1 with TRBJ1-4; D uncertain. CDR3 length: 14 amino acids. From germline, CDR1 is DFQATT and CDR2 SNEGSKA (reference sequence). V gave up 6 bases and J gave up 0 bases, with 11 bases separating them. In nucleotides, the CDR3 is TGCAGTGCCACCCTCCAGGCAACTAATGAAAAACTGTTTTTT. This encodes CSATLQATNEKLFF.

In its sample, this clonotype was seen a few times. The CDR3 spells CASSLAAGRGDYGYTF. CDR3 coding DNA: TGTGCCAGCAGCTTGGCCGCGGGACGAGGTGACTATGGCTACACCTTC. The chain uses TRBV5-6 and TRBJ1-2; maybe TRBD1 (5 bases). The V gene's germline CDR1 is SGHDT and CDR2 YYEEEE. The V end was cut by 0 bases, the J end by 3 bases, with 15 bases between. This CDR3 comprises 16 residues.

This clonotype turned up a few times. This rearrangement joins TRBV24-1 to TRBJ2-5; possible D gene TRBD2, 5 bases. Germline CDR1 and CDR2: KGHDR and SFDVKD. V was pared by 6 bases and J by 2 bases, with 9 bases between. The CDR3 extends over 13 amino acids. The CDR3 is CATSPPGQETQYF. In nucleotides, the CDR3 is TGTGCCACCAGTCCTCCGGGGCAAGAGACCCAGTACTTC.